This T cell receptor (beta chain) is drawn from a study of metastatic and nonmetastatic thyroid tumors. Treatment of any kind had been given to no patient before thyroid surgery. The sample holds a few counts of this clone. The CDR3 contains 14 residues. The ends were cut back, 8 bases at V and 4 bases at J, with 15 bases in the middle. Germline CDR1 MNHNS, CDR2 SASEGT. Methods used by the authors: What underpinned the distant-metastasis classifier for papillary thyroid cancer was the set of CDR3 differences across clinicopathological groups. From the PCR reads, TCRdb re-called clones with MiXCR. The authors' filters were not applied to this entry. The data show 36,000 or so clones, around 33% seen once.

The sample consisted of tumor tissue. The receptor was derived from a female donor with papillary thyroid cancer or a benign thyroid nodule (not recorded which). Some clones in this sample may be carry-over from other donors' samples. V is TRBV6-1 and J is TRBJ1-5, with D hard to call. CDR3 in amino acids: CASGRSVENQPQHF. The CDR3 DNA reads TGTGCCAGCGGTCGTTCGGTGGAGAATCAGCCCCAGCATTTT.